This T cell receptor beta chain appears in the sequencing data of a study of Graves' ophthalmopathy and Graves' hyperthyroidism. Regarding the study as a whole: Ophthalmopathy progression was predicted with 55% to 71% sensitivity and about 72% specificity.

From RNA, the CDR3 regions of TCR beta chains were amplified and sequenced. HTBI primers were employed in first-round RT-PCR, then a second-round multiplex PCR followed. TCRdb analysed the multiplex PCR reads with MiXCR anew, one entry per CDR3 protein. The data hold over a million distinct CDR3 sequences, with about 38% observed a single time. Note on this clonotype: Its antigen remains unknown.

Germline V gives CDR1 SGDLS, CDR2 YYNGEE. The CDR3 length is 14 residues. V was shortened by 4 bases and J by 8 bases, with 15 bases between the two germline ends. The sequence was collected from an adult man with Graves' hyperthyroidism. The chain recombines TRBV9 with TRBJ1-4; unclear D gene. What was sequenced was peripheral blood or thyroid tissue (not recorded which). CDR3 amino acids: CASSSEGGKEKLFF. The CDR3, as DNA: TGTGCCAGCAGCTCGGAAGGTGGTAAGGAAAAACTGTTTTTT.